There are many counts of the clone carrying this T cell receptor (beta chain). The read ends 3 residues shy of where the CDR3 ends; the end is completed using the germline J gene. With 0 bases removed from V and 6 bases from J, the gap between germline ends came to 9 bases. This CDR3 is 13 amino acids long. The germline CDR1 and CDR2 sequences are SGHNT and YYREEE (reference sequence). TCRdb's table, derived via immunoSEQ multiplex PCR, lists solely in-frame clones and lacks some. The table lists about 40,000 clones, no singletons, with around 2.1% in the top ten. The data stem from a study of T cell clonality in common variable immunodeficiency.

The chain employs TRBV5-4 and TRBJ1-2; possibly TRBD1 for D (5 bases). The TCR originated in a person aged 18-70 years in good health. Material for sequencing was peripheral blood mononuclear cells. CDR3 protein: CASSLVGGDGYTF. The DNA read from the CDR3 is TGTGCCAGCAGCTTGGTCGGGGGGGATGGC.